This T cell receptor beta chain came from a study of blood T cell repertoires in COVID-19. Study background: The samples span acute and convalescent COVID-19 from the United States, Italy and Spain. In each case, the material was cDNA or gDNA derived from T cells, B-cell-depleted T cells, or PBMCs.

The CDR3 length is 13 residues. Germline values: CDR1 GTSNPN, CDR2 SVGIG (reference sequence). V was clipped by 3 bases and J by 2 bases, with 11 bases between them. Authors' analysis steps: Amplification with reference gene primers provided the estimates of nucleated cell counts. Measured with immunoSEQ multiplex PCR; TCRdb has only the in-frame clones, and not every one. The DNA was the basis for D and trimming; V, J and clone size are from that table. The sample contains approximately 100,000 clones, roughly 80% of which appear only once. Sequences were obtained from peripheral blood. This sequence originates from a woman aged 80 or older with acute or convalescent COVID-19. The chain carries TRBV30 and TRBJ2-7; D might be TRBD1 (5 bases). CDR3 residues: CAWRRGQAYEQYF. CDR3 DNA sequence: TGTGCCTGGAGAAGGGGTCAAGCCTACGAGCAGTACTTC.